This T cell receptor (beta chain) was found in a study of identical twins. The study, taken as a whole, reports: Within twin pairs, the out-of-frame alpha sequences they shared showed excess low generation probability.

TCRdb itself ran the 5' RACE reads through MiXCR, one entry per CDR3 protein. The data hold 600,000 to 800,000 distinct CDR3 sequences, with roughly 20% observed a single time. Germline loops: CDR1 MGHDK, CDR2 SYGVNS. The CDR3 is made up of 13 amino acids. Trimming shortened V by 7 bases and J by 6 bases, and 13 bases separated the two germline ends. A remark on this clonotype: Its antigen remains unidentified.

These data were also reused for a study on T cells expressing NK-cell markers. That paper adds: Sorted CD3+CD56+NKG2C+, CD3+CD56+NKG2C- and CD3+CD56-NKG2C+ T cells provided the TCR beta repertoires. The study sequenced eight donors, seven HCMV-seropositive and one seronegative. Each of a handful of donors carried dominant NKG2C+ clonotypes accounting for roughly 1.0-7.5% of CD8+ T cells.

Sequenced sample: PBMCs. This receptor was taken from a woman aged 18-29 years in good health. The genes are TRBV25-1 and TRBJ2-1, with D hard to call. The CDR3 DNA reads TGTGCCAGCACCGAAACCCCAGGCAATGAGCAGTTCTTC. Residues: CASTETPGNEQFF.